The text below deals with one T cell receptor (beta chain). These data come from a study of blood T cell repertoires in COVID-19. Across the study: Italy, Spain and the United States were the sources of the convalescent and acute COVID-19 samples. Sample material is recorded as cDNA or gDNA derived from T cells, B-cell-depleted T cells, or PBMCs.

The CDR3 is 14 amino acids. Deletions cut 1 base from V and 4 bases from J, with 10 bases between. Germline V gene lookup returns CDR1 SGHAT and CDR2 FQNNGV. How the authors handled the data: Amplified reference gene primers provided the basis for estimating nucleated cell counts. The repertoire was sequenced with immunoSEQ multiplex PCR; TCRdb's copy has only in-frame clones and lacks some. From that table come the V and J calls and clone size; the DNA was used to work out D and trimming. The table includes about 190,000 clones, 80% to 90% detected once. This chain links TRBV11-2 with TRBJ1-1, with D uncertain. What was sequenced was peripheral blood. The source is a human donor in a cohort sampled during active COVID-19. The CDR3 loop reads CASSLASGVTEAFF. The CDR3 DNA reads TGTGCCAGCAGCTTAGCGAGTGGAGTCACTGAAGCTTTCTTT.